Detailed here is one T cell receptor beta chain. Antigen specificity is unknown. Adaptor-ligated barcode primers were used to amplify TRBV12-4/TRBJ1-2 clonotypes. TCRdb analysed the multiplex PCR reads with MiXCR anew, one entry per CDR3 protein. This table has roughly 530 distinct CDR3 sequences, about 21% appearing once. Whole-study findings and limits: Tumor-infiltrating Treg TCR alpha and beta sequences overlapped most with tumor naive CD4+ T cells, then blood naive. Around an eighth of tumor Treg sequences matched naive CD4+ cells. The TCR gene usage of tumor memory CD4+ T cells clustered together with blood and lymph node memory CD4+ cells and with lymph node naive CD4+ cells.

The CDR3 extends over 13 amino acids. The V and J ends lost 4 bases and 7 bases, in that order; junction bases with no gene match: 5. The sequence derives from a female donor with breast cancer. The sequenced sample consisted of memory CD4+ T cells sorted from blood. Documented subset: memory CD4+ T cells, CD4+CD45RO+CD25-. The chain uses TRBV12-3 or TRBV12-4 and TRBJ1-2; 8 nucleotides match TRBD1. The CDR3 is CASSSTGAGGYTF. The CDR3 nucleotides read TGTGCCAGCAGTTCGACAGGGGCTGGTGGCTACACCTTC.